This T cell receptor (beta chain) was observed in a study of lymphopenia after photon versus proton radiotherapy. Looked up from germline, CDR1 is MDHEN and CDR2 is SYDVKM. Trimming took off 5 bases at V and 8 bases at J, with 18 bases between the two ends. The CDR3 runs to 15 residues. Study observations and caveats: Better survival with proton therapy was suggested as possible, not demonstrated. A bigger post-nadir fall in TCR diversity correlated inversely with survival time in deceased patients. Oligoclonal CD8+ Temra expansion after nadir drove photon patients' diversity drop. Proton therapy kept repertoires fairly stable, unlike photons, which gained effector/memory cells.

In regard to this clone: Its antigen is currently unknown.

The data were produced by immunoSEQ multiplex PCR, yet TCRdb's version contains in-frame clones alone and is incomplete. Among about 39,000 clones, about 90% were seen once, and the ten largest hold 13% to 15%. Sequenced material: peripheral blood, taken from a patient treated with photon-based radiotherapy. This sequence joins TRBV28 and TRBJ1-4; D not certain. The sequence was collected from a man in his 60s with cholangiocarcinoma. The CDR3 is CASSPSGQSREKLFF. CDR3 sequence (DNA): TGTGCCAGCAGTCCCTCCGGGCAGTCAAGAGAAAAACTGTTTTTT.